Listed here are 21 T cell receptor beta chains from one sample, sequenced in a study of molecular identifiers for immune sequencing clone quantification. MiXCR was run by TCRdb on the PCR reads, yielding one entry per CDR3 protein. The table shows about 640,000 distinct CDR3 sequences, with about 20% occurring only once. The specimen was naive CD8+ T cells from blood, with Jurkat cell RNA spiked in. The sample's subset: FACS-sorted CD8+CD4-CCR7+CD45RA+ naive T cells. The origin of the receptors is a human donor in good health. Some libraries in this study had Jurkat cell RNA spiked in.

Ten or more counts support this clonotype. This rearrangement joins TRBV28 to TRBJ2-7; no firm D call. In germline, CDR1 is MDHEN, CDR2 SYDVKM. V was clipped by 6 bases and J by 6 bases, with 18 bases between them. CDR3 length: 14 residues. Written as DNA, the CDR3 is TGTGCCAGCAGAGTCCCCGAGGAGTACGGCGAGCAGTACTTC. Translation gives CASRVPEEYGEQYF.

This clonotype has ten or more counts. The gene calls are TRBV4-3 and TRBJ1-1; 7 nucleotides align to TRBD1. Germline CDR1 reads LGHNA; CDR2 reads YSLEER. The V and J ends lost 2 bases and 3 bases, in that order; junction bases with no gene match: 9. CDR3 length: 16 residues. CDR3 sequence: CASSQRDRDGDTEAFF. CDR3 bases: TGCGCCAGCAGCCAACGAGACAGGGACGGGGACACTGAAGCTTTCTTT.

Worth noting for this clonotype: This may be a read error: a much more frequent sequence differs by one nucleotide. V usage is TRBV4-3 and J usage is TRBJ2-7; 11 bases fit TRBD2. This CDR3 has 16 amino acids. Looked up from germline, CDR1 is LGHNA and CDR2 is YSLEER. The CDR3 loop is CASSQDIAGGRKERYF. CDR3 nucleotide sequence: TGCGCCAGCAGCCAAGATATAGCGGGGGGGCGTAAGGAGCGGTACTTC.

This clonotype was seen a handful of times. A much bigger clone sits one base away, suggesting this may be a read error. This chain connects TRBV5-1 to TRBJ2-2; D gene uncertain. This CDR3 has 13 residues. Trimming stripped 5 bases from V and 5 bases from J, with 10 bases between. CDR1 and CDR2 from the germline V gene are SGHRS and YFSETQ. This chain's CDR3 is CASRSDPTGELFF. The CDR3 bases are TGCGCCAGCAGAAGTGACCCGACCGGGGAGCTGTTTTTT.

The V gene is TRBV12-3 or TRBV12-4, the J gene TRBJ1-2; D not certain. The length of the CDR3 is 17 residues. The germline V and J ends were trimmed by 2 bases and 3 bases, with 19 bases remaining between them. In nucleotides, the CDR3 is TGTGCCAGCAGTTTACGGCCCAGTCCCAACGCCTACTATGGCTACACCTTC. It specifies CASSLRPSPNAYYGYTF.

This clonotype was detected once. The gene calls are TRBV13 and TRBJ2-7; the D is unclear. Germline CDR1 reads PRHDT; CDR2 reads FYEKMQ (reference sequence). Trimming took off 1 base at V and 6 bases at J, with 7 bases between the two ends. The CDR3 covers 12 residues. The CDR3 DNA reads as TGTGCCAGCAGCTTAGAATTGGGCGAGCAGTACTTC. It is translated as CASSLELGEQYF.

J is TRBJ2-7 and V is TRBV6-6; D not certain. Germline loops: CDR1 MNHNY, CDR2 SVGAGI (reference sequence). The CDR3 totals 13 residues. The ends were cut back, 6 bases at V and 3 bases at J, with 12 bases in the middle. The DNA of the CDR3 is TGTGCCAGCAGCCCGCCTGCATACTACGAGCAGTACTTC. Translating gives CASSPPAYYEQYF.

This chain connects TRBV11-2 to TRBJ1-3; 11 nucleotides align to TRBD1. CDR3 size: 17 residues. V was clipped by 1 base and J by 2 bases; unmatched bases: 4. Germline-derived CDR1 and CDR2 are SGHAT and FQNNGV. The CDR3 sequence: CASSLGTGGFAGNTIYF. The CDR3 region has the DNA TGTGCCAGCAGCTTAGGGACAGGGGGCTTCGCTGGAAACACCATATATTTT.

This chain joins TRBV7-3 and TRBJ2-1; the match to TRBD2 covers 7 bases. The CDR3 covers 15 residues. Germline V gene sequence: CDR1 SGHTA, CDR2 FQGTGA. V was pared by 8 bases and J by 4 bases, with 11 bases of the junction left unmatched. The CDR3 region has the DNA TGTGCCAGCGGCTCGGCTAGCGGTGAATACAATGAGCAGTTCTTC. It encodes CASGSASGEYNEQFF.

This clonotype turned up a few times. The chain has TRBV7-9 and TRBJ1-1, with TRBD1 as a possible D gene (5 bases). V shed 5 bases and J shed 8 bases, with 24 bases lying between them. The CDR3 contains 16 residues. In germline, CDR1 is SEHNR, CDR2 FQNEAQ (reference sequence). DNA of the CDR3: TGTGCCAGCAGCCTACCAAAACGACAGACGCGCGAAGAAGCTTTCTTT. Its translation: CASSLPKRQTREEAFF.

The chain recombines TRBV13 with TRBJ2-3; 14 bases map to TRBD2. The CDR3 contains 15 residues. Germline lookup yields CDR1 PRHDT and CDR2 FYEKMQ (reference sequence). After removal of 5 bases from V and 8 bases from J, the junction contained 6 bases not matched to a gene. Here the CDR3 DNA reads TGTGCCAGCAGCGTACCGGGACTAGCGGGGGTTACGCAGTATTTT. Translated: CASSVPGLAGVTQYF. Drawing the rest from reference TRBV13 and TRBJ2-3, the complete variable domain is AAGVIQSPRHLIKEKRETATLKCYPIPRHDTVYWYQQGPGQDPQFLISFYEKMQSDKGSIPDRFSAQQFSDYHSELNMSSLELGDSALYFCASSVPGLAGVTQYFGPGTRLTVL.

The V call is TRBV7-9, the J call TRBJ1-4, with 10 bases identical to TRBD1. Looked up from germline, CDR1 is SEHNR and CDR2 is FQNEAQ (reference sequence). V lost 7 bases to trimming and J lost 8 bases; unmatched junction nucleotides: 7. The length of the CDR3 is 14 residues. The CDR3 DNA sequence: TGTGCCAGCATCGGGGACAGGGGACTCGAAAAACTGTTTTTT. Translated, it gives CASIGDRGLEKLFF.

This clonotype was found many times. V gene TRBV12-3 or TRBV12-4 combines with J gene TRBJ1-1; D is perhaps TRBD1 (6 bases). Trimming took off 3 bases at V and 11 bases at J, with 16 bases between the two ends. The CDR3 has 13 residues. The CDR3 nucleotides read TGTGCCAGCAGTTTTTGGGGGGCGCAGGACGCTTTCTTT. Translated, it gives CASSFWGAQDAFF.

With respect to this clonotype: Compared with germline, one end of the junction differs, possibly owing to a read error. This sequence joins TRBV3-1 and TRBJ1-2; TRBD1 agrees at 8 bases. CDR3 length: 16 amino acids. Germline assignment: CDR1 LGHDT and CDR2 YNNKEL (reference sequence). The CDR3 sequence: CASSQDDRGRWYGYAF. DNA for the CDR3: TGTGCCAGCAGCCAAGACGACAGGGGCCGATGGTATGGCTACGCCTTC.

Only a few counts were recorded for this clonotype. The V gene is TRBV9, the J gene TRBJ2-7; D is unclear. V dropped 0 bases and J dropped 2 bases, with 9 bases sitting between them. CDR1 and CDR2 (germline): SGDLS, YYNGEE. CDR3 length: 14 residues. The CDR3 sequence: CASSVDGRPYEQYF. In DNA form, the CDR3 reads TGTGCCAGCAGCGTAGACGGCAGACCCTACGAGCAGTACTTC.

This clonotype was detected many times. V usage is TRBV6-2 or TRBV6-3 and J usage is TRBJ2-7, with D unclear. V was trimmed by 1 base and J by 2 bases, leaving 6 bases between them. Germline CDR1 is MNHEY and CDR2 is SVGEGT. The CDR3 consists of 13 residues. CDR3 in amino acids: CASSYWTTYEQYF. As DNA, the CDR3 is TGTGCCAGCAGTTACTGGACCACCTACGAGCAGTACTTC.

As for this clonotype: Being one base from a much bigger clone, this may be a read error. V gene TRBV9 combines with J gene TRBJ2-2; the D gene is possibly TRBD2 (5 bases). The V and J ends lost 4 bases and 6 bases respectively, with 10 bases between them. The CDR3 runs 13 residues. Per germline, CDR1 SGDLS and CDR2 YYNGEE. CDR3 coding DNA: TGTGCCAGCAGCTCAATGCGGGCCGGGGAGCTGTTTTTT. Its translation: CASSSMRAGELFF.

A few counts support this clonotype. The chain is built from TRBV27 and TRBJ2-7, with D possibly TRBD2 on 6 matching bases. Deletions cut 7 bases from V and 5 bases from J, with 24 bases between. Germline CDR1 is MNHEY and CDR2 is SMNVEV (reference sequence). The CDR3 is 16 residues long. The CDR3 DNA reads TGTGCCAGCACCCGAACTGGTACATACGGGAGCAACGAGCAGTACTTC. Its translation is CASTRTGTYGSNEQYF.

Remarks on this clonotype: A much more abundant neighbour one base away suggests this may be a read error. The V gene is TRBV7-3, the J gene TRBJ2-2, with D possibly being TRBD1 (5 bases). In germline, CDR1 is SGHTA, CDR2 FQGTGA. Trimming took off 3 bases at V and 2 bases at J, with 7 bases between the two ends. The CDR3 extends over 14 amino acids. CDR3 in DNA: TGTGCCAGCAGCTTCGGACACAACACCGGGGAGCTGTTTTTT. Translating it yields CASSFGHNTGELFF.

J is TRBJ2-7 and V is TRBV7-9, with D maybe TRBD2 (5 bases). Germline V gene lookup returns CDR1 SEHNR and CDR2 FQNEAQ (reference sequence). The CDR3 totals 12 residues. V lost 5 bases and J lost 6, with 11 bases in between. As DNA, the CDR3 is TGTGCCAGCAGCATAGTAGCGCGCGAGCAGTACTTC. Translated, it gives CASSIVAREQYF.

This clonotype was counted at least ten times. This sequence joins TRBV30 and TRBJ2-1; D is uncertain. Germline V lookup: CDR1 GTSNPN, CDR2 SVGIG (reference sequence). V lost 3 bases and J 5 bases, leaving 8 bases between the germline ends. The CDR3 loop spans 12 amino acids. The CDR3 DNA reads TGTGCCTGGAGGGCAATAGACAATGAGCAGTTCTTC. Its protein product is CAWRAIDNEQFF.